This passage covers 5 T cell receptor beta chains from one sample sequenced in a study of blood T cell repertoires in COVID-19. Only in-frame clones appear in the TCRdb table, and some are missing; sequencing was by immunoSEQ multiplex PCR. The repertoire has some 350,000 clones, 90% of them found once; the top ten carry about 6.8%. Source material: peripheral blood. These receptors all come from a man younger than 35 with active or convalescent COVID-19.

The rearrangement links TRBV5-1 to TRBJ1-2; D possibly corresponds to TRBD1 (5 bases). Trimming took off 1 base at V and 7 bases at J, with 11 bases between the two ends. Germline V gene lookup returns CDR1 SGHRS and CDR2 YFSETQ. The CDR3 length is 13 residues. CDR3 bases: TGCGCCAGCAGCTTGCTGCAGGGCCGTGGCTACACCTTC. The encoded protein is CASSLLQGRGYTF.

The J gene is TRBJ2-1, the V gene TRBV9, with D tentatively TRBD1 (5 bases). In germline, CDR1 is SGDLS, CDR2 YYNGEE. V shed 0 bases and J shed 3 bases, with 7 bases lying between them. The CDR3 is 14 amino acids. CDR3 DNA sequence: TGTGCCAGCAGCGTAGCAGGGTTCTACAATGAGCAGTTCTTC. Amino acids: CASSVAGFYNEQFF.

The J gene is TRBJ2-7, the V gene TRBV6-2 or TRBV6-3; D remains ambiguous. CDR1 is MNHEY, CDR2 SVGEGT, per germline. The CDR3 contains 12 residues. V lost 4 bases and J lost 1, with 5 bases in between. CDR3 DNA: TGTGCCAGCAGTTCTCCGTCCTACGAGCAGTACTTC. It encodes CASSSPSYEQYF.

The CDR3 protein is CASSPGGGGANSYNEQFF. CDR3 DNA sequence: TGCGCCAGCAGCCCCGGGGGCGGGGGGGCGAATTCCTACAATGAGCAGTTCTTC. The gene calls are TRBV4-1 and TRBJ2-1, with TRBD2 matching over 9 bases. The junction had 11 bases not matched to a gene; V was cut back by 4 bases and J by 1 base. CDR3 size: 18 residues. Germline V gives CDR1 MGHRA, CDR2 YSYEKL.

About this clone: Other nucleotide sequences from this sample produce the same CDR3. V usage is TRBV18 and J usage is TRBJ1-2; 8 bases are a match to TRBD1. There are 13 residues in the CDR3. The ends lost 3 bases at V and 3 bases at J; junction bases unmatched: 0. Germline lookup yields CDR1 KGHSH and CDR2 LQKENI. The CDR3 coding sequence is TGTGCCAGCTCACCGGGACAGGACTATGGCTACACCTTC. Encoded protein: CASSPGQDYGYTF.